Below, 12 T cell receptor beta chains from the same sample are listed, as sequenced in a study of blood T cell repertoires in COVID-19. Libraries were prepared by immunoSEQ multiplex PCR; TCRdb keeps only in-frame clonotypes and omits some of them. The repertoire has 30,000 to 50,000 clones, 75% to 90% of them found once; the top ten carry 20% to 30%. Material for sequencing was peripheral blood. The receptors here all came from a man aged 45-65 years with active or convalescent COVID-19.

The CDR3 region has the DNA TGTGCCAGCAGCATCGGTGGGACAGGGGTTTGGGGCACTGAAGCTTTCTTT. Its translation is CASSIGGTGVWGTEAFF. The V and J genes are TRBV28 and TRBJ1-1, with 10 bases that match TRBD1. The CDR3 contains 17 residues. V lost 6 bases, J lost 4 bases, and 14 bases stayed unmatched. CDR1 and CDR2 from the germline V gene are MDHEN and SYDVKM.

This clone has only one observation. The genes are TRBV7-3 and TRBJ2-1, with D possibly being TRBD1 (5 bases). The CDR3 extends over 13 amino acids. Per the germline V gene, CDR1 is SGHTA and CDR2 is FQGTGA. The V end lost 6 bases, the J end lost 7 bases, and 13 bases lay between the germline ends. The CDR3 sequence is CASSQIPGNEQFF. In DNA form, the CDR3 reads TGTGCCAGCAGTCAAATCCCAGGGAATGAGCAGTTCTTC.

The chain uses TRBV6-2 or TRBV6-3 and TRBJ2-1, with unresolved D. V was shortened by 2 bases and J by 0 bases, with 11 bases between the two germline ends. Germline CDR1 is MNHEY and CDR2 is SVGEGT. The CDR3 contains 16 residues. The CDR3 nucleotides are TGTGCCAGCAGTTACCCTCCAGCGAGCTCCTACAATGAGCAGTTCTTC. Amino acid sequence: CASSYPPASSYNEQFF.

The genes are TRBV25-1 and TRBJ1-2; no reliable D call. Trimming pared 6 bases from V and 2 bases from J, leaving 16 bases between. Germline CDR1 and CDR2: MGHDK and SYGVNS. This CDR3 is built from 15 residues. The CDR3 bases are TGTGCCAGCAGCCTGGGAGGACGGACGAACTATGGCTACACCTTC. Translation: CASSLGGRTNYGYTF.

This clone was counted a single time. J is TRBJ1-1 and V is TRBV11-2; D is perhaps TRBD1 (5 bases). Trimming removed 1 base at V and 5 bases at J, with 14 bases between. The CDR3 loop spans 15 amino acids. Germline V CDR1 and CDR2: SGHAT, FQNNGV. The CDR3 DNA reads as TGTGCCAGCAGCTTAGTCCAGGCCTCAGGGACTGAAGCTTTCTTT. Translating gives CASSLVQASGTEAFF.

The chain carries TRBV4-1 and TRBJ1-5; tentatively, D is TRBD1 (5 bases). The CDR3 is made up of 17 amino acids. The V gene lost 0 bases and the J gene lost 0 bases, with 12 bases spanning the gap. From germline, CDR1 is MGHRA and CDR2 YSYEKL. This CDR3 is CASSQEGGPPSNQPQHF. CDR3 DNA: TGCGCCAGCAGCCAAGAGGGGGGACCCCCTAGCAATCAGCCCCAGCATTTT.

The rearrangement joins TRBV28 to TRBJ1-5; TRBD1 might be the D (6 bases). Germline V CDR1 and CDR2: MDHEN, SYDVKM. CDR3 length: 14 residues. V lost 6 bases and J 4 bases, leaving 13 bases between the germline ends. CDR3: CASSMIRGNQPQHF. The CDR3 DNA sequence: TGTGCCAGCAGCATGATCAGGGGAAATCAGCCCCAGCATTTT.

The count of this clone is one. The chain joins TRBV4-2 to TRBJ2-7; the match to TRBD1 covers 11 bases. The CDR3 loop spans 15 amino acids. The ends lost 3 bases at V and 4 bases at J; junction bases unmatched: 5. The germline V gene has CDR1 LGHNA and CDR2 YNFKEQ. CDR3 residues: CASSQGQGGPYEQYV. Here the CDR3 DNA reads TGTGCCAGCAGCCAGGGACAGGGGGGGCCTTACGAGCAGTACGTC.

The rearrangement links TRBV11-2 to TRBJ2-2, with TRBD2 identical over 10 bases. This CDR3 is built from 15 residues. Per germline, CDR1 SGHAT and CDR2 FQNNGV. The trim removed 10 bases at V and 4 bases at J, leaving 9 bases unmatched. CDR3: CATISGGAGTGELFF. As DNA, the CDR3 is TGTGCCACCATAAGCGGGGGGGCCGGCACCGGGGAGCTGTTTTTT.

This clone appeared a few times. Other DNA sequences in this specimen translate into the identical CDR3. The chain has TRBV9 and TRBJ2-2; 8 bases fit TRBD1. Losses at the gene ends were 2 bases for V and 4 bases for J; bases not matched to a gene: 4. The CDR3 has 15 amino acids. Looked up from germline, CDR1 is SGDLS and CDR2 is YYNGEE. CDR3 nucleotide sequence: TGTGCCAGCAGCGTTGAGACAGGGGCCACCGGGGAGCTGTTTTTT. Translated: CASSVETGATGELFF.

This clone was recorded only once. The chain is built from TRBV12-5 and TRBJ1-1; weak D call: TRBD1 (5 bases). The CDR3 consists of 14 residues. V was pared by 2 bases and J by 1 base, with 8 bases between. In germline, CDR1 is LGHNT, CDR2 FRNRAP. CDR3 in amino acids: CASGLQGTNTEAFF. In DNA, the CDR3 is TGTGCTAGTGGTTTGCAGGGAACGAACACTGAAGCTTTCTTT.

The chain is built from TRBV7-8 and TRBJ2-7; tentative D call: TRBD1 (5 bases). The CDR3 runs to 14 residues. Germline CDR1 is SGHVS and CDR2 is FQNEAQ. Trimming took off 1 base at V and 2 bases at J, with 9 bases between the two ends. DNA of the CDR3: TGTGCCAGCAGCTTAGTCTGGGGCACCTACGAGCAGTACTTC. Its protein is CASSLVWGTYEQYF.